The 31 T cell receptor beta chains in this list originate from one sample, sequenced in a study of T cells in women clearing cervical HPV infection. Sequencing was performed with immunoSEQ multiplex PCR; in TCRdb, only in-frame clones are kept and a portion is missing. Its table lists around 35,000 clones. The sample taken for sequencing was blood buffy coat. These receptor sequences come from a woman aged 18 to 69 with a cervical HPV16 infection that either progressed to CIN3+ or cleared (not recorded which).

As regards this clone: This specimen includes other DNA sequences encoding the same CDR3. The CDR3 reads CASSSDREVPGNTIYF. The sequenced CDR3 bases are TGCGCCAGCAGCTCAGACAGGGAAGTCCCTGGAAACACC. The J gene is TRBJ1-3, the V gene TRBV5-1; TRBD1 aligns across 7 bases. Coverage ceases 3 residues before the CDR3 finishes, and the germline J gene fills in the end. The CDR3 sequence is 16 residues long. Germline V gene data show CDR1 as SGHRS and CDR2 as YFSETQ. V trimming: 3 bases; J trimming: 2 bases; junction bases outside the gene matches: 8. Supplemented by reference TRBV5-1 and TRBJ1-3, the full variable domain reads KAGVTQTPRYLIKTRGQQVTLSCSPISGHRSVSWYQQTPGQGLQFLFEYFSETQRNKGNFPGRFSGRQFSNSRSEMNVSTLELGDSALYLCASSSDREVPGNTIYFGEGSWLTVV.

The CDR3 bases that were read are TGTGCCAGCAGCTTACGGAGCGTCTCTGGAAACACC. The encoded protein is CASSLRSVSGNT. The whole CDR3 reads CASSLRSVSGNTIYF. This chain uses TRBV7-6 with TRBJ1-3; D unresolved. The read halts 3 residues ahead of the CDR3 end, with the missing end drawn from the germline J gene. The length of the CDR3 is 15 residues. The ends were cut back, 2 bases at V and 0 bases at J, with 8 bases in the middle. The germline V gene encodes CDR1 SGHVS and CDR2 FNYEAQ.

With respect to this clone: The read gets to within 3 residues of the CDR3 end, and the germline J gene fills in the rest. The gene calls are TRBV5-1 and TRBJ1-4; 8 positions agree with TRBD1. J lost 2 bases, V lost 3 bases, and 6 bases had no gene match. CDR3 size: 16 residues. The V gene's germline CDR1 is SGHRS and CDR2 YFSETQ. This chain's CDR3 is CASSWNAGGTNEKLFF. The covered CDR3 bases are TGCGCCAGCAGCTGGAACGCAGGGGGCACTAATGAAAAA.

Comment on this clone: Sequencing ends 3 residues short of the CDR3 end; the germline J gene provides the rest. This chain links TRBV7-3 with TRBJ2-1, with 14 positions matching TRBD2. V lost 4 bases and J lost 6; bases outside the gene matches: 2. The CDR3 is 15 residues long. Germline V gene sequence: CDR1 SGHTA, CDR2 FQGTGA. This CDR3 is CASSSGLAGVNEQFF. The CDR3 DNA, read in part, is TGTGCCAGCAGCTCGGGACTAGCGGGAGTCAATGAG.

As for this clone: The read ends 3 residues shy of where the CDR3 ends; the end is completed using the germline J gene. The V gene is TRBV5-4, the J gene TRBJ1-1; no definite D call. The ends were cut back, 1 base at V and 0 bases at J, with 10 bases in the middle. The CDR3 consists of 15 residues. Per the germline V gene, CDR1 is SGHNT and CDR2 is YYREEE (reference sequence). CDR3 protein: CASSLRSGLNTEAFF. The covered CDR3 bases are TGTGCCAGCAGCTTGAGGTCGGGGTTGAACACTGAA.

Worth noting for this clone: With the read ending 3 residues before the CDR3 end, the germline J gene is used to fill in that end. This chain connects TRBV19 to TRBJ2-7; possible D gene TRBD2, 5 bases. The CDR3 covers 13 residues. Between the trimmed V and J ends, which lost 5 bases and 5 bases, there was a span of 13 bases. The germline V gene has CDR1 LNHDA and CDR2 SQIVND (reference sequence). CDR3 residues: CASSVTTPDEQYF. The part of the CDR3 DNA that was read is TGTGCCAGTAGTGTGACTACTCCCGACGAG. Combining the CDR3 with reference TRBV19 and TRBJ2-7 gives the whole variable domain DGGITQSPKYLFRKEGQNVTLSCEQNLNHDAMYWYRQDPGQGLRLIYYSQIVNDFQKGDIAEGYSVSREKKESFPLTVTSAQKNPTAFYLCASSVTTPDEQYFGPGTRLTVT.

As concerns this clone: The read finishes 3 residues shy of the CDR3 end, and the germline J gene is used to complete it. The V call is TRBV2, the J call TRBJ2-3, with 11 nucleotides matching TRBD2. Germline values: CDR1 SNHLY, CDR2 FYNNEI. CDR3 length equals 14 residues. The CDR3 bases that were read are TGTGCCAGCAGGGGTAGCGGGGGGGGAGAGACG. Translating gives CASRGSGGGET. The entire CDR3 reads CASRGSGGGETQYF.

With regard to this clone: With the read ending 3 residues before the CDR3 end, the germline J gene is used to fill in that end. The genes are TRBV12-3 or TRBV12-4 and TRBJ2-5; either TRBD1 or TRBD2 may supply D (7 bases each). The CDR3 extends over 15 amino acids. V was shortened by 6 bases and J by 0 bases, with 14 bases between the two germline ends. The covered CDR3 bases are TGTGCCAGCAGCCGACAGGGAGGGTACCAAGAGACC. Residues: CASSRQGGYQET. The entire CDR3 protein is CASSRQGGYQETQYF.

For this clone: The CDR3 goes on 3 residues after the read ends, and that part is filled in from the germline J gene. The chain carries TRBV20-1 and TRBJ2-7, with D perhaps matching TRBD2 (7 bases). V lost 5 bases and J 3 bases, leaving 17 bases between the germline ends. The CDR3 consists of 14 residues. Germline V lookup: CDR1 DFQATT, CDR2 SNEGSKA (reference sequence). CDR3 amino acids: CSAWGGAINYEQYF. The DNA read from the CDR3 is TGCAGTGCTTGGGGGGGGGCCATTAACTACGAG.

As regards this clone: The CDR3 extends 3 residues past the end of the read, so its final part is completed from the germline J gene. The V call is TRBV2, the J call TRBJ2-5, with a tentative D call TRBD1 (8 bases). V was shortened by 5 bases and J by 7 bases, with 17 bases between the two germline ends. Looked up from germline, CDR1 is SNHLY and CDR2 is FYNNEI. The CDR3 has 14 residues. The CDR3 here is CASSTGGERGTQYF. CDR3 bases read: TGTGCCAGCAGTACAGGGGGGGAAAGAGGGACC. The full variable domain, its missing parts supplied by reference TRBV2 and TRBJ2-5, is EPEVTQTPSHQVTQMGQEVILRCVPISNHLYFYWYRQILGQKVEFLVSFYNNEISEKSEIFDDQFSVERPDGSNFTLKIRSTKLEDSAMYFCASSTGGERGTQYFGPGTRLLVL.

As regards this clone: Read data end 3 residues before the CDR3 end; the end is taken from the germline J gene. The J gene is TRBJ1-6, the V gene TRBV5-1, with a weak D call TRBD1 (5 bases). In germline, CDR1 is SGHRS, CDR2 YFSETQ. The CDR3 runs to 14 residues. V gave up 4 bases and J gave up 7 bases, with 12 bases separating them. The sequenced CDR3 bases are TGCGCCAGCAGCCCAGACAGCACCAATTCACCC. The encoded protein is CASSPDSTNSP. The full CDR3 reads CASSPDSTNSPLHF.

In regard to this clone: The sequence runs out 3 residues before the end of the CDR3; the remainder is reconstructed from the germline J gene. The chain uses TRBV7-9 and TRBJ2-3; TRBD2 is a possible D gene (7 bases). The CDR3 totals 14 residues. Germline-derived CDR1 and CDR2 are SEHNR and FQNEAQ (reference sequence). CDR3 bases read: TGTGCCAGCACCCTAGCCGGGGGGCAAGAGACG. It yields the protein CASTLAGGQET. In full, the CDR3 reads CASTLAGGQETQYF.

Comment on this clone: The missing CDR3 end, 3 residues past where the read stops, is filled in from the germline J gene. The rearrangement links TRBV7-9 to TRBJ1-2; weak D call: TRBD1 (5 bases). This CDR3 has 14 amino acids. In germline, CDR1 is SEHNR, CDR2 FQNEAQ (reference sequence). CDR3 DNA (partial): TGTGCCAGCAGCTTTAGGGGAAACTACAATGAC. This translates into CASSFRGNYND. The full CDR3 reads CASSFRGNYNDYTF.

About this clone itself: The sequence runs out 3 residues before the end of the CDR3; the remainder is reconstructed from the germline J gene. This chain links TRBV19 with TRBJ2-3; 8 bases are shared with TRBD2. The germline V gene has CDR1 LNHDA and CDR2 SQIVND (reference sequence). The CDR3 loop spans 17 amino acids. V shed 0 bases, J shed 0 bases, and the junction held 5 bases outside the gene matches. The part of the CDR3 DNA that was read is TGTGCCAGTAGTATAGAGTCTAGCGGGTCTAGCACAGATACG. Translation gives CASSIESSGSSTDT. The CDR3 as a whole reads CASSIESSGSSTDTQYF.

Details on this clone: The read is 3 residues too short to cover the CDR3 end, so that end is filled in from the germline J gene. The gene calls are TRBV10-3 and TRBJ1-2; weak D call: TRBD1 (5 bases). Trimming shortened V by 10 bases and J by 3 bases, and 15 bases separated the two germline ends. Germline CDR1 is ENHRY and CDR2 is SYGVKD. This CDR3 contains 13 residues. CDR3 loop: CATGGAWDYGYTF. The DNA read from the CDR3 is TGTGCCACAGGTGGGGCCTGGGACTATGGC.

With regard to this clone: The read falls 3 residues short of the CDR3 end, and the missing part is taken from the germline J gene. The chain carries TRBV27 and TRBJ1-1, with D perhaps TRBD1 (5 bases). Trimming removed 3 bases at V and 4 bases at J, with 12 bases between. The CDR3 contains 14 residues. The V gene's germline CDR1 is MNHEY and CDR2 SMNVEV (reference sequence). The part of the CDR3 DNA that was read is TGTGCCAGCAGTTTGGGGTGGGGGGGCACTGAA. Protein product: CASSLGWGGTE. In full, the CDR3 reads CASSLGWGGTEAFF.

A word on this clone: The CDR3 end falls 3 residues outside the read, so it is completed with the germline J gene. The rearrangement uses TRBV6-1 and TRBJ2-7, with TRBD2 matching 7 bases. The CDR3 consists of 14 residues. CDR1 and CDR2 (germline): MNHNS, SASEGT. The junction had 4 bases not matched to a gene; V was cut back by 3 bases and J by 2 bases. The CDR3 spells CASSEVAGPYEQYF. The CDR3 DNA, read in part, is TGTGCCAGCAGTGAGGTAGCGGGCCCCTACGAG.

Comment on this clone: The read falls 3 residues short of the CDR3 end, and the missing part is taken from the germline J gene. The V and J genes are TRBV18 and TRBJ1-1, with TRBD1 matching 9 bases. V gave up 0 bases and J gave up 4 bases; unmatched junction bases: 3. The CDR3 has 15 residues. CDR1 and CDR2 from the germline V gene are KGHSH and LQKENI. CDR3 sequence: CASSPPTGQGTEAFF. The CDR3 DNA, read in part, is TGTGCCAGCTCACCACCGACGGGACAGGGCACTGAA.

Points on this clone: The DNA ends 3 residues before the CDR3 does, and the rest of the CDR3 is filled in from the germline J gene. This rearrangement joins TRBV2 to TRBJ2-3, with D perhaps matching TRBD2 (5 bases). Germline CDR1 and CDR2: SNHLY and FYNNEI. The CDR3 has 16 amino acids. CDR3 region: CASSEALRGNNQPQYF. CDR3 DNA, as far as it was read: TGTGCCAGCAGTGAAGCGCTTCGGGGTAACAATCAGCCG.

On this clone: The missing CDR3 end, 3 residues past where the read stops, is filled in from the germline J gene. The J gene is TRBJ2-3, the V gene TRBV5-1; 10 nucleotides align to TRBD2. Trimming removed 1 base from V and 4 bases from J; junction bases left unmatched: 6. This CDR3 comprises 16 residues. Germline CDR1 reads SGHRS; CDR2 reads YFSETQ. Incomplete CDR3 DNA: TGCGCCAGCAGCTTGCGTTGGCTAGCGGGGGCAGATACG. Protein product: CASSLRWLAGADT. The complete CDR3 sequence is CASSLRWLAGADTQYF.

About this clone: With the read ending 3 residues before the CDR3 end, the germline J gene is used to fill in that end. The chain links TRBV6-2 or TRBV6-3 to TRBJ2-7, with TRBD1 matching 7 bases. Germline CDR1 MNHEY, CDR2 SVGEGT. The junction had 13 bases not matched to a gene; V was cut back by 7 bases and J by 4 bases. The CDR3 runs 15 residues. The covered CDR3 bases are TGTGCCAGCATAACAGGGGCCGAGCGAGGGTACGAG. Protein product: CASITGAERGYE. From start to end, the CDR3 is CASITGAERGYEQYF.

Notes on this clone: The germline gene is not matched at one end of the junction; a read error may be the cause. Read coverage stops 3 residues before the CDR3 terminus; the germline J gene supplies the remainder. J is TRBJ2-3 and V is TRBV20-1; a weak D match, TRBD1 (5 bases). Germline V gene data show CDR1 as DFQATT and CDR2 as SNEGSKA (reference sequence). The CDR3 covers 14 residues. The sequenced part of the CDR3 DNA is TGCAGTACCACTGCATCAGGGATTCCAGAGACG. It encodes CSTTASGIPET. The CDR3 in full is CSTTASGIPETQYF.

On this clone: The read terminates 3 residues ahead of where the CDR3 ends, so the germline J gene completes it. The chain combines TRBV3-1 (or the pseudogene TRBV3-2) with TRBJ1-2; weak D call: TRBD1 (6 bases). Germline V gives CDR1 LGHDT, CDR2 YNNKEL (reference sequence). The CDR3 is made up of 12 amino acids. CDR3 protein: CASTGGFEGYTF. CDR3 bases read: TGTGCCAGCACGGGGGGCTTCGAGGGC.

A note on this clone: The read finishes 3 residues shy of the CDR3 end, and the germline J gene is used to complete it. The rearrangement uses TRBV4-1 and TRBJ1-5, with 7 positions matching TRBD1. This CDR3 is 14 amino acids long. The germline V gene has CDR1 MGHRA and CDR2 YSYEKL. Trimming at V came to 4 bases and at J to 3 bases, leaving 3 bases not matched to a gene. The CDR3 region is CASSPTGFNQPQHF. The sequenced part of the CDR3 DNA is TGCGCCAGCAGCCCGACAGGGTTCAATCAGCCC.

Comment on this clone: Coverage ceases 3 residues before the CDR3 finishes, and the germline J gene fills in the end. The V gene is TRBV5-1, the J gene TRBJ1-2; 10 bases match TRBD1. Germline V gene lookup returns CDR1 SGHRS and CDR2 YFSETQ. The CDR3 extends over 13 amino acids. The DNA read from the CDR3 is TGCGCCAGCAGCTTGGGGACAGGGGGGGGC. Translated, it gives CASSLGTGGG. The whole CDR3 sequence is CASSLGTGGGYTF.

Notes on this clone: The read terminates 3 residues before the CDR3 end, so the remaining end is supplied by the germline J gene. The chain recombines TRBV5-5 with TRBJ1-6; the match to TRBD1 covers 7 bases. This CDR3 region has 14 residues. Per germline, CDR1 SGHKS and CDR2 YYEKEE (reference sequence). CDR3 region: CASSLTDRLAPLHF. CDR3 bases read: TGTGCCAGCAGCTTAACGGACAGGTTGGCTCCC.

As regards this clone: The observed sequence ends 3 residues before the CDR3 terminus, with the missing tail filled in from the germline J gene. This chain joins TRBV29-1 and TRBJ2-4, with D uncertain. Germline loops: CDR1 SQVTM, CDR2 ANQGSEA. The CDR3 consists of 14 residues. The CDR3 sequence is CSAATIRSNYGQYF. The CDR3 bases that were read are TGCAGCGCAGCAACCATAAGGTCTAACTATGGT.

Of note for this clone: From the germline J gene comes the end of the CDR3, since the read stops 3 residues before it. The V call is TRBV19, the J call TRBJ1-2; D is unclear. CDR1 and CDR2 from the germline V gene are LNHDA and SQIVND (reference sequence). The CDR3 runs to 16 residues. The DNA read from the CDR3 is TGTGCCAGTAGTGTGACTAGCGGAGGTTCCTACAATGAC. Its protein is CASSVTSGGSYND. The full CDR3 protein reads CASSVTSGGSYNDYTF.

Of note for this clone: Read coverage stops 3 residues before the CDR3 terminus; the germline J gene supplies the remainder. The chain joins TRBV5-6 to TRBJ1-2, with 10 bases matching TRBD1. Germline CDR1 SGHDT, CDR2 YYEEEE. The J segment lost 4 bases and the V segment lost 3 bases, leaving 6 bases of the junction unmatched. CDR3 length: 15 residues. This CDR3 is CASSSYRDRGYGYTF. The part of the CDR3 DNA that was read is TGTGCCAGCAGCTCGTACCGGGACAGGGGCTATGGC. Variable domain in full (rest from reference TRBV5-6 and TRBJ1-2): DAGVTQSPTHLIKTRGQQVTLRCSPKSGHDTVSWYQQALGQGPQFIFQYYEEEERQRGNFPDRFSGHQFPNYSSELNVNALLLGDSALYLCASSSYRDRGYGYTFGSGTRLTVV.

This CDR3 reads CASSWDYYGYTF. The sequenced CDR3 bases are TGTGCCAGCAGCTGGGACTACTATGGC. This chain connects TRBV5-8 to TRBJ1-2, with a weak D call TRBD1 (5 bases). The read ends 3 residues shy of where the CDR3 ends; the end is completed using the germline J gene. The CDR3 covers 12 residues. CDR1 SGHTS and CDR2 YDEGEE come from the germline V gene. V was cut by 3 bases and J by 3 bases, with 6 bases left in between.

Regarding this clone: The sequenced fragment ends 3 residues before the CDR3 boundary, so the rest is inferred from the germline J gene. The V gene is TRBV19, the J gene TRBJ1-1, with D possibly being TRBD1 (6 bases). The CDR3 runs to 13 residues. The germline V gene has CDR1 LNHDA and CDR2 SQIVND (reference sequence). V was trimmed by 5 bases and J by 7 bases, leaving 14 bases between them. The sequenced CDR3 bases are TGTGCCAGTAGTCCGTTGGGGGCCCGTGAA. It is translated as CASSPLGARE. The whole CDR3 sequence is CASSPLGAREAFF.